The rows below give T cell receptor beta chains drawn from one sample of a study of T-cell reconstitution after alpha-beta-depleted transplantation in children. TCRdb reprocessed the PCR reads via MiXCR and lists one record per CDR3 protein. Among approximately 150,000 distinct CDR3 sequences listed, 8% to 10% were seen once. The source material was PBMCs, mostly from graft donor cells, sampled 180 days after TCRalphabeta/CD19-depleted stem cell transplant. These receptors came from a female patient aged 2-10 years who had a stem cell transplant for congenital amegakaryocytic thrombocytopenia, so the T cells may come from the graft donor. Each CDR3 is given with its conserved first and last residue. The D gene is left open where the match is weak. Size tells how often a clone was seen (once, few, many) or the class of an expanded clone, and some rows leave it out.

D gene	V gene	J gene	clone size	CDR3 protein	CDR3 DNA
TRBD2	TRBV28	TRBJ2-1	many	CASRGLVPYNEQFF	TGTGCCAGCCGTGGACTAGTCCCCTACAATGAGCAGTTCTTC
TRBD2	TRBV11-1	TRBJ2-1	.	CASSLVTSGRAFEDNEQFF	TGTGCCAGCAGCTTAGTAACTAGCGGGAGGGCCTTCGAGGACAATGAGCAGTTCTTC
.	TRBV5-1	TRBJ2-5	many	CASSLGPGQETQYF	TGCGCCAGCAGCTTGGGCCCAGGCCAAGAGACCCAGTACTTC
TRBD1	TRBV3-1	TRBJ1-2	few	CASTNDRGYHGYTF	TGTGCCAGCACCAACGACAGGGGGTATCATGGCTACACCTTC
.	TRBV19	TRBJ1-5	many	CASSMVRGVSNQPQHF	TGTGCCAGTAGTATGGTCAGGGGAGTGAGCAATCAGCCCCAGCATTTT
TRBD1	TRBV6-5	TRBJ1-2	.	CANSLQGHYPRYGYTF	TGTGCCAACAGCCTACAGGGGCATTATCCACGCTATGGCTACACCTTC
TRBD1	TRBV10-3	TRBJ1-1	many	CAISESTLKRQGRTEAFF	TGTGCCATCAGTGAGTCGACCCTAAAACGACAGGGGCGGACTGAAGCTTTCTTT
.	TRBV18	TRBJ2-7	.	CASSPGGTFGYEQYF	TGTGCCAGCTCACCAGGAGGGACATTCGGGTACGAGCAGTACTTC
.	TRBV5-6	TRBJ1-1	many	CASSFTGLGEAFF	TGTGCCAGCAGCTTTACGGGGCTCGGTGAAGCTTTCTTT
.	TRBV10-3	TRBJ2-3	few	CAISEITDTQYF	TGTGCCATCAGTGAAATCACAGATACGCAGTATTTT
.	TRBV7-9	TRBJ1-4	many	CASSPGTLNEKLFF	TGTGCCAGCAGTCCCGGGACACTGAATGAAAAACTGTTTTTT
TRBD2	TRBV20-1	TRBJ2-3	many	CSAKAGGSTDTQYF	TGCAGTGCTAAAGCGGGAGGTAGCACAGATACGCAGTATTTT
TRBD2	TRBV10-1	TRBJ2-7	many	CASSPGLDYEQYF	TGCGCCAGTTCTCCGGGACTAGACTACGAGCAGTACTTC
.	TRBV4-3	TRBJ2-7	many	CASSEGQNSASYEQYF	TGCGCCAGCAGCGAAGGACAAAACTCGGCCTCCTACGAGCAGTACTTC
.	TRBV5-1	TRBJ2-5	.	CASSKVLRETQYF	TGCGCCAGCTCGAAGGTACTGAGAGAGACCCAGTACTTC
.	TRBV10-3	TRBJ2-7	.	CAIRNAGRTYEQYF	TGTGCCATCAGAAACGCGGGGAGGACCTACGAGCAGTACTTC
.	TRBV15	TRBJ2-1	few	CATSRGGIYNEQFF	TGTGCCACCAGCAGAGGGGGGATCTACAATGAGCAGTTCTTC
.	TRBV20-1	TRBJ1-6	.	CSAKTYRNSPLHF	TGCAGTGCTAAAACCTACAGGAATTCACCCCTCCACTTT
.	TRBV20-1	TRBJ1-4	.	CSARDYGPTHEKLFF	TGCAGTGCTAGAGATTACGGACCGACCCATGAAAAACTGTTTTTT
TRBD1	TRBV20-1	TRBJ2-5	many	CSATGTGLIETQYF	TGCAGTGCAACCGGGACAGGGTTAATCGAGACCCAGTACTTC
.	TRBV29-1	TRBJ2-3	many	CSVEWGKKDTQYF	TGCAGCGTTGAATGGGGGAAGAAAGATACGCAGTATTTT
.	TRBV24-1	TRBJ2-2	many	CATRGGGTGELFF	TGTGCCACCAGAGGGGGAGGAACCGGGGAGCTGTTTTTT
.	TRBV19	TRBJ1-6	many	CASSPTTDQGSLHF	TGTGCCAGTAGCCCCACTACCGATCAGGGAAGCCTCCACTTT
.	TRBV6-2/TRBV6-3	TRBJ2-7	many	CASRYQGISYEQYF	TGTGCCAGCAGATACCAGGGGATCTCCTACGAGCAGTACTTC
.	TRBV27	TRBJ1-6	few	CASSLWRANSPLHF	TGTGCCAGCAGTTTGTGGAGGGCTAATTCACCCCTCCACTTT
.	TRBV28	TRBJ2-3	many	CASSFDRSTDTQYF	TGTGCCAGCAGTTTCGACAGAAGCACAGATACGCAGTATTTT
.	TRBV12-3/TRBV12-4	TRBJ2-6	many	CAVGDTGANVLTF	TGTGCTGTGGGGGATACCGGGGCCAACGTCCTGACTTTC
.	TRBV4-1	TRBJ2-7	many	CASSQVGGFYEQYF	TGCGCCAGCAGCCAAGTCGGGGGTTTCTACGAGCAGTACTTC
.	TRBV28	TRBJ2-6	many	CASSLGGFGANVLTF	TGTGCCAGCAGTTTAGGGGGGTTTGGGGCCAACGTCCTGACTTTC
.	TRBV7-2	TRBJ1-5	many	CASSSYNGGQPQHF	TGTGCCAGCAGCTCCTACAATGGCGGTCAGCCCCAGCATTTT
TRBD1	TRBV5-1	TRBJ1-1	.	CASSLVNRGQGVPLNTEAFF	TGCGCCAGCAGCTTGGTTAACCGCGGACAGGGAGTACCCTTGAACACTGAAGCTTTCTTT